The entry below describes one T cell receptor (beta chain). The antigen is not known. The data belong to a study of cytomegalovirus exposure and HLA in healthy donors. Overall study context: HLA-typed donors contributed 80 million to 85 million unique TCRs, which were held in an early data release. Regarding the study as a whole: In a later analysis, about 17,000 TCR beta sequences were associated with HLA alleles at 0.05 false discovery rate. Altogether, about 160 TCR beta chains were recorded as cytomegalovirus-associated.

The PCR was carried out with 60 Vbeta primers and 13 Jbeta primers. Using immunoSEQ multiplex PCR, the repertoire was profiled, and TCRdb retains in-frame clones only, with some absent. The sample lists over 110,000 clones; roughly four fifths were seen once. V was clipped by 4 bases and J by 1 base, with 5 bases between them. The germline V gene encodes CDR1 SEHNR and CDR2 FQNEAQ (reference sequence). The CDR3 loop spans 13 amino acids. The rearrangement uses TRBV7-9 and TRBJ1-3; D call uncertain. The sample was PBMCs. The receptor comes from a woman in her forties in good health and CMV-seronegative. This chain's CDR3 is CASSSYSGNTIYF. The CDR3 DNA reads TGTGCCAGCAGCTCCTATTCTGGAAACACCATATATTTT.